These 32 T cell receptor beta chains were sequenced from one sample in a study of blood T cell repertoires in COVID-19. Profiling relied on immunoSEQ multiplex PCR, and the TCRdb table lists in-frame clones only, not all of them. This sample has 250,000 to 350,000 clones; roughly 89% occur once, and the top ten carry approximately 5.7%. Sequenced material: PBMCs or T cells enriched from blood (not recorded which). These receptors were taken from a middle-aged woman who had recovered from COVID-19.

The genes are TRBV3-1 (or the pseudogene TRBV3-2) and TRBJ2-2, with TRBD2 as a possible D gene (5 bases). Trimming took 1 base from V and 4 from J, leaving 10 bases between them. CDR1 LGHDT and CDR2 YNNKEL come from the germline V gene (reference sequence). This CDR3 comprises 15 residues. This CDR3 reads CASSQGTGTTGELFF. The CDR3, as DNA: TGTGCCAGCAGCCAAGGGACTGGAACCACCGGGGAGCTGTTTTTT.

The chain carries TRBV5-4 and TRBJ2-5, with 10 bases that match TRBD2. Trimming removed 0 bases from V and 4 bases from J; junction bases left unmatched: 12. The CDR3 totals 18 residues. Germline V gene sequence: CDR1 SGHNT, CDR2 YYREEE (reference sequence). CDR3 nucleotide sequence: TGTGCCAGCAGCTTGGGGGGCCTAGCGGGAGTCTGGGGAGAGACCCAGTACTTC. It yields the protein CASSLGGLAGVWGETQYF.

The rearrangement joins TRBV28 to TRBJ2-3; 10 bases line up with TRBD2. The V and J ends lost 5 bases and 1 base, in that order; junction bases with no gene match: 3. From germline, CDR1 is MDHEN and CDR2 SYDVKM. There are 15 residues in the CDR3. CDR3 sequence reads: CASSVAGGGTDTQYF. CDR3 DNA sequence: TGTGCCAGCAGTGTAGCGGGAGGCGGCACAGATACGCAGTATTTT.

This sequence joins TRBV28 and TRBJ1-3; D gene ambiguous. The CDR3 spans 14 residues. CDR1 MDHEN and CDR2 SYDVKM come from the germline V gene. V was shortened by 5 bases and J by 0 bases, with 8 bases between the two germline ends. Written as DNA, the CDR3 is TGTGCCAGCAGTGAACAGAGCTCTGGAAACACCATATATTTT. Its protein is CASSEQSSGNTIYF. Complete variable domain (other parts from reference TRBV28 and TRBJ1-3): DVKVTQSSRYLVKRTGEKVFLECVQDMDHENMFWYRQDPGLGLRLIYFSYDVKMKEKGDIPEGYSVSREKKERFSLILESASTNQTSMYLCASSEQSSGNTIYFGEGSWLTVV.

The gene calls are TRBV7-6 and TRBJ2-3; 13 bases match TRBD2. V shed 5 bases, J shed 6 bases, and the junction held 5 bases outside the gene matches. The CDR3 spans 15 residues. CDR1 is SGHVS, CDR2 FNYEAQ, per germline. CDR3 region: CASSPRTSGSDTQYF. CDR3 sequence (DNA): TGTGCCAGCAGCCCCAGGACTAGCGGGAGCGATACGCAGTATTTT.

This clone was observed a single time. CDR3 nucleotide sequence: TGTGCCAGTATCAAGAACAGCGAGCAGTTCTTC. It is translated as CASIKNSEQFF. The chain is built from TRBV19 and TRBJ2-1; D gene uncertain. Looked up from germline, CDR1 is LNHDA and CDR2 is SQIVND (reference sequence). This CDR3 spans 11 amino acids. With 7 bases removed from V and 10 bases from J, the gap between germline ends came to 11 bases.

CDR3 amino acids: CASYPGQGRSGANVLTF. CDR3 DNA sequence: TGTGCCAGCTACCCAGGACAGGGGCGCTCTGGGGCCAACGTCCTGACTTTC. The chain recombines TRBV27 with TRBJ2-6, with 9 bases lining up with TRBD1. V shed 8 bases, J shed 0 bases, and the junction held 8 bases outside the gene matches. Per the germline V gene, CDR1 is MNHEY and CDR2 is SMNVEV (reference sequence). The CDR3 runs 17 residues.

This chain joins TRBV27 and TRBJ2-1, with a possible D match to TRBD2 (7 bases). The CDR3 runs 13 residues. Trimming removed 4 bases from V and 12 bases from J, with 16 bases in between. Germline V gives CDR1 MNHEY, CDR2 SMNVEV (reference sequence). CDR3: CASSWGVGGPQFF. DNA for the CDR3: TGTGCCAGCAGTTGGGGAGTGGGGGGGCCGCAGTTCTTC.

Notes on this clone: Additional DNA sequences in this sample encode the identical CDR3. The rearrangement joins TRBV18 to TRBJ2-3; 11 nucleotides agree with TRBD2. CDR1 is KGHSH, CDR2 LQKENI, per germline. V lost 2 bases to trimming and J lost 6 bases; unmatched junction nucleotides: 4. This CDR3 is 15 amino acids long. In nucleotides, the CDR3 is TGTGCCAGCTCACCAAGACTAGCGGGGACCGATACGCAGTATTTT. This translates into CASSPRLAGTDTQYF. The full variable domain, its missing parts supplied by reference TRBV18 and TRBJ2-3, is NAGVMQNPRHLVRRRGQEARLRCSPMKGHSHVYWYRQLPEEGLKFMVYLQKENIIDESGMPKERFSAEFPKEGPSILRIQQVVRGDSAAYFCASSPRLAGTDTQYFGPGTRLTVL.

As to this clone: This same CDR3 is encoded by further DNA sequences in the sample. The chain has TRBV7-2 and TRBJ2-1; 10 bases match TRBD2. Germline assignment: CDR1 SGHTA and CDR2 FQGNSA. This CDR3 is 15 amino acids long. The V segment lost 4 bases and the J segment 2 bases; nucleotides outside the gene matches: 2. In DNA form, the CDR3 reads TGTGCCAGCAGCTGGGGACTAGCGACCTACAATGAGCAGTTCTTC. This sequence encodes CASSWGLATYNEQFF.

Here the CDR3 DNA reads TGCAGCGGCGAACAGGGGCCCCATCAGCCCCAGCATTTT. As protein: CSGEQGPHQPQHF. The V gene is TRBV29-1, the J gene TRBJ1-5, with 7 bases aligning to TRBD1. CDR1 SQVTM and CDR2 ANQGSEA come from the germline V gene. This CDR3 spans 13 amino acids. V shed 7 bases, J shed 5 bases, and the junction held 8 bases outside the gene matches.

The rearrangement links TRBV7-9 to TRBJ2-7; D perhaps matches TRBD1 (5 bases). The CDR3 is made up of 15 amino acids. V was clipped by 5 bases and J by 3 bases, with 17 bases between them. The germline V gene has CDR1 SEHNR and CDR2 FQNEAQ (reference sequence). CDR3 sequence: CASSRPPVRVYEQYF. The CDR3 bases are TGTGCCAGCAGCCGGCCGCCGGTCAGGGTCTACGAGCAGTACTTC.

CDR3 coding DNA: TGCGCCAGCGGCCCGGGCTCCAGGGGACGAGAGACCCAGTACTTC. It encodes CASGPGSRGRETQYF. The chain is built from TRBV10-1 and TRBJ2-5, with D tentatively TRBD1 (6 bases). In germline, CDR1 is WNHNN, CDR2 SYGVQD (reference sequence). V was trimmed by 8 bases and J by 4 bases, leaving 20 bases between them. The CDR3 contains 15 residues.

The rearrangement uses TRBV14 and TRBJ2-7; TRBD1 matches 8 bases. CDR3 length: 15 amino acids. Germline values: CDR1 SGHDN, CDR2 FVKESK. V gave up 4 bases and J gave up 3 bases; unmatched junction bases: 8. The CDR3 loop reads CASSPGQGVNYEQYF. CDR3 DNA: TGTGCCAGCAGCCCCGGACAGGGAGTAAACTACGAGCAGTACTTC.

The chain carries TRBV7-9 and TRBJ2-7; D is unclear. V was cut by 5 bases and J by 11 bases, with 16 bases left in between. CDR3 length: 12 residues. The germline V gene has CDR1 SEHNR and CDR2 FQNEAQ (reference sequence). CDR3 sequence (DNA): TGTGCCAGCAGCACCGCTTCCGGGTTGGAGTACTTC. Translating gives CASSTASGLEYF.

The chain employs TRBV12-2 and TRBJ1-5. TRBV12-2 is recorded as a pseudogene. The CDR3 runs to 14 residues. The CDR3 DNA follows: TGTGCAAGTCGCTTAGCGAGGGGCAATCAGCCCCAGCATTTT. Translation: CASRLARGNQPQHF.

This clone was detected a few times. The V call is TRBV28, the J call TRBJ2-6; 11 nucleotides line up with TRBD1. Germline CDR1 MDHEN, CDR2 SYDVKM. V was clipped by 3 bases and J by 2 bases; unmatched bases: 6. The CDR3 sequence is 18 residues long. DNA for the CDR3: TGTGCCAGCAGTTTGGCCGGGACAGGGGGGCCTGGGGCCAACGTCCTGACTTTC. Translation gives CASSLAGTGGPGANVLTF.

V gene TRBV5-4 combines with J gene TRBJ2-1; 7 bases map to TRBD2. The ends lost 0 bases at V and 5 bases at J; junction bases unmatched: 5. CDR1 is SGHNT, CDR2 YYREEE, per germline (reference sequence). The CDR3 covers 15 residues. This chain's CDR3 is CASSLAGGRNNEQFF. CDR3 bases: TGTGCCAGCAGCTTGGCGGGGGGACGGAACAATGAGCAGTTCTTC.

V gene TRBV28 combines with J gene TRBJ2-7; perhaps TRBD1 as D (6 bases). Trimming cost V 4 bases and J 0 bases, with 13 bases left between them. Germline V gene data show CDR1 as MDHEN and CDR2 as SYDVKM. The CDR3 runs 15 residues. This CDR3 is CASSSDSWSSYEQYF. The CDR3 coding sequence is TGTGCCAGCAGTTCGGACAGTTGGAGCTCCTACGAGCAGTACTTC.

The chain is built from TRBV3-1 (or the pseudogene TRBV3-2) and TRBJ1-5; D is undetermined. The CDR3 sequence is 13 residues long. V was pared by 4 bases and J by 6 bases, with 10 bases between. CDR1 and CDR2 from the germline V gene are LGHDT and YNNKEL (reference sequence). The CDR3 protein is CASSPPGGQPQHF. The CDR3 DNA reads TGTGCCAGCAGCCCACCGGGAGGTCAGCCCCAGCATTTT.

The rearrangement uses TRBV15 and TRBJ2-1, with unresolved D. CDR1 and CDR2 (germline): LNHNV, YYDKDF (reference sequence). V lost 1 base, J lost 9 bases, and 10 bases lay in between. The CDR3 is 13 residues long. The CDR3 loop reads CATSRVGWSEQFF. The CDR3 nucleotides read TGTGCCACCAGCAGAGTAGGATGGAGTGAGCAGTTCTTC.

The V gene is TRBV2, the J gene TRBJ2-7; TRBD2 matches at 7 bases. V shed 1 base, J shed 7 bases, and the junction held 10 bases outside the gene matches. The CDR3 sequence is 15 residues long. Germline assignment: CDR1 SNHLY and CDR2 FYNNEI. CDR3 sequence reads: CASSEGGLGTEEQYF. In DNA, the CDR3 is TGTGCCAGCAGTGAAGGAGGACTAGGTACGGAGGAGCAGTACTTC.

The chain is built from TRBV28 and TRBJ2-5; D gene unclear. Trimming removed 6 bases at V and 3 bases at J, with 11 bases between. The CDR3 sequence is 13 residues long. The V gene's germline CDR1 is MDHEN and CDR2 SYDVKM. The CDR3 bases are TGTGCCAGCAGCAGGATTTTAAAAGAGACCCAGTACTTC. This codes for CASSRILKETQYF.

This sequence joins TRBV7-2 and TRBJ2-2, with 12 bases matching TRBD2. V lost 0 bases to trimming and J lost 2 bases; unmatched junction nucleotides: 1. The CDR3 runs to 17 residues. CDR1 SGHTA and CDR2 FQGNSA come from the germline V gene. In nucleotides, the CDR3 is TGTGCCAGCAGCTTAGCTGGACTAGCGGGAAACACCGGGGAGCTGTTTTTT. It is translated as CASSLAGLAGNTGELFF.

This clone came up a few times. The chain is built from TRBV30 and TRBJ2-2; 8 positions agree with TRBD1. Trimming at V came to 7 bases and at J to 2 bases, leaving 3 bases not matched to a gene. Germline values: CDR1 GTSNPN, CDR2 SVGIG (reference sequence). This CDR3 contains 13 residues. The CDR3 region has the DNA TGTGCCTTGGACAGGGCCAACACCGGGGAGCTGTTTTTT. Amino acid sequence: CALDRANTGELFF.

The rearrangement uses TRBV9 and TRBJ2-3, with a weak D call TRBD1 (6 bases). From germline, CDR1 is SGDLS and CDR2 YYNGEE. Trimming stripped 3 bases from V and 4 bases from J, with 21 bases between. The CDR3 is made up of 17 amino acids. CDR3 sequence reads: CASSGRWGRGSADTQYF. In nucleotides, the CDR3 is TGTGCCAGCAGCGGGCGGTGGGGCAGGGGTAGCGCAGATACGCAGTATTTT.

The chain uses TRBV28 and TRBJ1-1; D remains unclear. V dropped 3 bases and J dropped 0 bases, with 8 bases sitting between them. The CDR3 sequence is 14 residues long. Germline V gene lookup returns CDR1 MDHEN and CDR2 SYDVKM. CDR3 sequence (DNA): TGTGCCAGCAGTTTGGGGAGGTTGAACACTGAAGCTTTCTTT. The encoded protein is CASSLGRLNTEAFF.

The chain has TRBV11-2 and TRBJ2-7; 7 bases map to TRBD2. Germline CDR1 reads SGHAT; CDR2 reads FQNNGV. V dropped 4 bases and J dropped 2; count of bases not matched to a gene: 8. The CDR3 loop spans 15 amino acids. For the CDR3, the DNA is TGTGCCAGCAGCTACGGACTAGTGGGTCCCTACGAGCAGTACTTC. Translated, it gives CASSYGLVGPYEQYF. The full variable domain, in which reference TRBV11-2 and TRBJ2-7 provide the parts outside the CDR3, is EAGVAQSPRYKIIEKRQSVAFWCNPISGHATLYWYQQILGQGPKLLIQFQNNGVVDDSQLPKDRFSAERLKGVDSTLKIQPAKLEDSAVYLCASSYGLVGPYEQYFGPGTRLTVT.

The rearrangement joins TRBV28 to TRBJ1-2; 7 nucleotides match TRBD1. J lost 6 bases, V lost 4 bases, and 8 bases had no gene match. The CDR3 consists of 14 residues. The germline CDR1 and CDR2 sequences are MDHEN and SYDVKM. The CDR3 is CASSYPSGGDGYTF. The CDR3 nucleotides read TGTGCCAGCAGTTACCCCTCAGGGGGAGATGGCTACACCTTC.

In DNA, the CDR3 is TGTGCCAGCAGTTTCCAGGTCTATGGCTACACCTTC. Its protein product is CASSFQVYGYTF. This chain links TRBV6-2 or TRBV6-3 with TRBJ1-2; D is ambiguous. Germline assignment: CDR1 MNHEY and CDR2 SVGEGT. This CDR3 is 12 amino acids long. V gave up 4 bases and J gave up 4 bases, with 7 bases separating them.

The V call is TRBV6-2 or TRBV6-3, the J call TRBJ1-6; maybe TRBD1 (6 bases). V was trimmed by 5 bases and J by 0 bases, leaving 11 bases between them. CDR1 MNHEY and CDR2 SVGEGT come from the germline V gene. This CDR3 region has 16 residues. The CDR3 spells CASSADRSSYNSPLHF. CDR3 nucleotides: TGTGCCAGCAGTGCTGACAGGAGCTCCTATAATTCACCCCTCCACTTT.

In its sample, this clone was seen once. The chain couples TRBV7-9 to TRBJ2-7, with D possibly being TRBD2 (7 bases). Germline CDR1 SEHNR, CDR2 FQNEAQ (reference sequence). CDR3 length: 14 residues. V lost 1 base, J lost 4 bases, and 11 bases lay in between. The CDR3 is CASSLGGGPYEQYF. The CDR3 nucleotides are TGTGCCAGCAGCTTAGGGGGGGGCCCGTACGAGCAGTACTTC.